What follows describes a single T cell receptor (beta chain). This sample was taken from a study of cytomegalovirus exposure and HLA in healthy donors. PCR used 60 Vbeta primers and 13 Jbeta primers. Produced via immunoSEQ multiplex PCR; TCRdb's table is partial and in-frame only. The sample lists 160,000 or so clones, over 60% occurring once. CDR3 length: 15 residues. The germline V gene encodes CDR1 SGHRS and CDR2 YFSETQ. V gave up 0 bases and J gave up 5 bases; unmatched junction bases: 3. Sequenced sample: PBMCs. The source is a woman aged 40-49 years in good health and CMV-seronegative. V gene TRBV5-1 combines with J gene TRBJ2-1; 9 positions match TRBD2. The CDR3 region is CASSLGVAGDNEQFF. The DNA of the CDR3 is TGCGCCAGCAGCTTGGGGGTAGCGGGGGACAATGAGCAGTTCTTC.